A single sample gave rise to the 8 T cell receptor beta chains below, sequenced in a study of Ad26.COV2.S vaccination and SARS-CoV-2 variants. Assay used: immunoSEQ multiplex PCR; TCRdb lists only in-frame clones, some missing. The table has 350,000 to 400,000 clones, 70% to 90% seen once. The treatment here: around 19 received Ad26.COV2.S at low or high dose, single or two shots; 5 received placebo; per-sample allocation not given. All samples were drawn on day 63, counting from the first vaccine or placebo injection. Sequencing was performed on peripheral blood, taken in a trial of Ad26.COV2.S vaccine versus placebo. All receptors derive from a person between 18 and 65 years old who received the Ad26.COV2.S COVID-19 vaccine or a placebo.

This clone was observed a single time. The V call is TRBV4-1, the J call TRBJ2-1; a possible D gene is TRBD2 (7 bases). The CDR3 loop spans 16 amino acids. V was trimmed by 4 bases and J by 4 bases, leaving 17 bases between them. Per germline, CDR1 MGHRA and CDR2 YSYEKL. CDR3 region: CASSPRGEGPYNEQFF. The CDR3 nucleotides read TGCGCCAGCAGCCCAAGGGGGGAGGGCCCGTACAATGAGCAGTTCTTC.

The chain couples TRBV7-6 to TRBJ1-1; possible D gene TRBD1, 6 bases. Germline loops: CDR1 SGHVS, CDR2 FNYEAQ. V was cut by 5 bases and J by 5 bases, with 12 bases left in between. CDR3 length: 13 amino acids. The CDR3 sequence is CASSSRGRTEAFF. The CDR3 nucleotides read TGTGCCAGCAGCAGCAGGGGTAGGACTGAAGCTTTCTTT. Together with reference TRBV7-6 and TRBJ1-1, the CDR3 gives the full variable domain: GAGVSQSPRYKVTKRGQDVALRCDPISGHVSLYWYRQALGQGPEFLTYFNYEAQQDKSGLPNDRFSAERPEGSISTLTIQRTEQRDSAMYRCASSSRGRTEAFFGQGTRLTVV.

This sequence joins TRBV9 and TRBJ2-2, with D hard to call. Germline CDR1 is SGDLS and CDR2 is YYNGEE. The CDR3 runs to 14 residues. Trimming removed 7 bases at V and 0 bases at J, with 10 bases between. CDR3 coding DNA: TGTGCCAGCTCTCAGGCGGCGAACACCGGGGAGCTGTTTTTT. Protein sequence: CASSQAANTGELFF.

The rearrangement uses TRBV30 and TRBJ2-1; 11 bases are shared with TRBD1. The germline CDR1 and CDR2 sequences are GTSNPN and SVGIG (reference sequence). V lost 2 bases, J lost 3 bases, and 6 bases stayed unmatched. The CDR3 contains 16 residues. CDR3 loop: CAWSNGGTGGYNEQFF. In nucleotides, the CDR3 is TGTGCCTGGAGTAACGGGGGGACAGGGGGCTACAATGAGCAGTTCTTC.

The V gene is TRBV7-3, the J gene TRBJ2-3; TRBD2 matches at 8 bases. Germline loops: CDR1 SGHTA, CDR2 FQGTGA. The CDR3 extends over 17 amino acids. The J segment lost 5 bases and the V segment lost 5 bases, leaving 15 bases of the junction unmatched. This CDR3 is CASSPGLGLGGEDTQYF. In DNA, the CDR3 is TGTGCCAGCAGCCCGGGTCTGGGACTAGGGGGGGAAGATACGCAGTATTTT.

V is TRBV5-4 and J is TRBJ2-2; D unresolved. The CDR3 contains 14 residues. Trimming removed 3 bases from V and 7 bases from J, with 13 bases in between. Per germline, CDR1 SGHNT and CDR2 YYREEE (reference sequence). The CDR3 DNA sequence: TGTGCCAGCAGCTATCCGGAAGCGAGCGGGGAGCTGTTTTTT. Its translation: CASSYPEASGELFF.

The rearrangement joins TRBV28 to TRBJ2-3; TRBD2 matches 9 bases. CDR1 MDHEN and CDR2 SYDVKM come from the germline V gene. There are 15 residues in the CDR3. J was trimmed by 4 bases and V by 3 bases; bases with no gene match: 5. This CDR3 is CASSLTSGTADTQYF. The CDR3 region has the DNA TGTGCCAGCAGTTTGACTAGCGGAACCGCAGATACGCAGTATTTT.

This clone was seen just once. The chain recombines TRBV7-9 with TRBJ2-1, with a tentative D call TRBD1 (6 bases). The V end was cut by 8 bases, the J end by 9 bases, with 23 bases between. The CDR3 is 15 residues long. The V gene's germline CDR1 is SEHNR and CDR2 FQNEAQ (reference sequence). The CDR3 loop reads CASHVLSQGSGEQFF. CDR3 nucleotides: TGTGCCAGCCATGTGTTGTCCCAGGGGTCCGGTGAGCAGTTCTTC. The whole variable domain, remainder taken from reference TRBV7-9 and TRBJ2-1, is DTGVSQNPRHKITKRGQNVTFRCDPISEHNRLYWYRQTLGQGPEFLTYFQNEAQLEKSRLLSDRFSAERPKGSFSTLEIQRTEQGDSAMYLCASHVLSQGSGEQFFGPGTRLTVL.